This TCR beta chain was recovered during a study of blood T cell repertoires in COVID-19. Turning to the study itself: COVID-19 samples, acute and convalescent, were from the United States, Italy and Spain.

The protocol was immunoSEQ multiplex PCR, while the TCRdb copy is restricted to in-frame clones and leaves out a portion. The sample has 85,000 to 110,000 clones, 88% seen once. Germline V gives CDR1 SEHNR, CDR2 FQNEAQ (reference sequence). Trimming took 5 bases from V and 5 from J, leaving 9 bases between them. CDR3 length: 12 amino acids. The sequencing input was peripheral blood. The receptor was derived from a human donor in a cohort sampled during active COVID-19. V is TRBV7-9 and J is TRBJ1-2; the D is unclear. Here the CDR3 reads CASSPGEYGYTF. The CDR3 coding sequence is TGTGCCAGCAGCCCCGGAGAATATGGCTACACCTTC. The whole variable domain, filled in from reference TRBV7-9 and TRBJ1-2, reads DTGVSQNPRHKITKRGQNVTFRCDPISEHNRLYWYRQTLGQGPEFLTYFQNEAQLEKSRLLSDRFSAERPKGSFSTLEIQRTEQGDSAMYLCASSPGEYGYTFGSGTRLTVV.